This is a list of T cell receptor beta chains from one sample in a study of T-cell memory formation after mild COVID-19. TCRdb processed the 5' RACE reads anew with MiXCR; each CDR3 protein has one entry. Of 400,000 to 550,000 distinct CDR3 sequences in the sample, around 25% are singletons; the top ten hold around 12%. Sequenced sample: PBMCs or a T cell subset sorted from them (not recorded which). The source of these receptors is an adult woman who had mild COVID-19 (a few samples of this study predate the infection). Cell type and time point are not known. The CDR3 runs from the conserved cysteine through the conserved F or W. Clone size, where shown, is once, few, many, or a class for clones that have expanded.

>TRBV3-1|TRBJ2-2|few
CASSQPVAGEGTGELFF
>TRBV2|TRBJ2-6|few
CASSGVSGANVLTF
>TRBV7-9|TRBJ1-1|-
CASSPGHTEAFF
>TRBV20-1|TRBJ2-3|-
CSARVGARSTDTQYF
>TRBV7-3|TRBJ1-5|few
CASSPQGGREPQHF
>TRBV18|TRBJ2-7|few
CASSLKRTEQYF
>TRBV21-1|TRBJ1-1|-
CASSTRDRVRPNTEAFF
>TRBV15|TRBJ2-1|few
CATSRGTSGHNEQFF
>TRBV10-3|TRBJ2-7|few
CAIRGGLGSETLYEQYF
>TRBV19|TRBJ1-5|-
CASSETGDGVNQPQHF
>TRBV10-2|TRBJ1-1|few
CASSEQGEVTEAFF
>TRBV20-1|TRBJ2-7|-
CSARAGSSAYEQYF
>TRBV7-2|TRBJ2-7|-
CASSLWGQGAYEQYF
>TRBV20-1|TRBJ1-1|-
CSASRGPLTEAFF
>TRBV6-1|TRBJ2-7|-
CASRETGGGGEQCF
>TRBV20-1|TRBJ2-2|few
CSAREAHRVGELFF
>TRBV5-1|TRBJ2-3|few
CASSQGDRATDTQYF
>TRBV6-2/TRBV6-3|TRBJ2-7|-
CASSHRSWTGDYEQYF
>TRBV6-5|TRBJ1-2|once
CASSYHDRGYGYTF
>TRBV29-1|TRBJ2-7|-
CSVRGTYYEQYF
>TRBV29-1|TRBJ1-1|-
CSVESAGIEAFF
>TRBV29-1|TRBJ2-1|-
CSALLAGVFDEQFF